Below are 22 T cell receptor beta chains sequenced from a single sample in a study of T cell repertoires in cytomegalovirus infection. For these receptors, no antigen is known. Via MiXCR, TCRdb re-called the reads, giving one row per CDR3 protein. The profile shows under 850,000 distinct CDR3 sequences, about 30% of them singletons. The material was cultured PBMCs, obtained from culture after CMV antigen stimulation. The receptors here all came from a human donor in good health (CMV status not recorded). Some clones in this sample may be carry-over from other donors' samples.

The rearrangement joins TRBV2 to TRBJ1-2; tentatively, D is TRBD1 (5 bases). The CDR3 runs 13 residues. Germline CDR1 reads SNHLY; CDR2 reads FYNNEI. V dropped 3 bases and J dropped 7 bases, with 12 bases sitting between them. The CDR3 here is CASSDATAPGYTF. In nucleotides, the CDR3 is TGTGCCAGCAGTGATGCGACAGCCCCTGGCTACACCTTC.

Comment on this clonotype: The CDR3 end shows no conserved phenylalanine or tryptophan, and so a read error is likely. No DNA is shown, since the ends of the CDR3 on it are uncertain; the CDR3 is the one TCRdb lists. The V gene is TRBV19, the J gene TRBJ1-1. The CDR3 is 11 residues long, ends included. In germline, CDR1 is LNHDA, CDR2 SQIVND (reference sequence). The CDR3 spells CASSISPPGDG.

The chain employs TRBV20-1 and TRBJ1-1; D is undetermined. The CDR3 loop spans 12 amino acids. Trimming left V 0 bases short and J 6 bases short, with 8 bases between. Germline V lookup: CDR1 DFQATT, CDR2 SNEGSKA (reference sequence). The CDR3, as DNA: TGCAGTGCTAGAGAGGGTGTATCTGAAGCTTTCTTT. It codes for CSAREGVSEAFF.

This clonotype was seen a handful of times. V usage is TRBV20-1 and J usage is TRBJ1-6; possible D gene TRBD1, 6 bases. Trimming cost V 6 bases and J 6 bases, with 15 bases left between them. CDR3 size: 14 residues. CDR1 and CDR2 (germline): DFQATT, SNEGSKA (reference sequence). Written as DNA, the CDR3 is TGCAGTGCGGGCCCGACAGGACCTAATTCACCCCTCCACTTT. It yields the protein CSAGPTGPNSPLHF.

This clonotype was seen a few times. This sequence joins TRBV28 and TRBJ1-1; maybe TRBD1 (5 bases). Germline V gives CDR1 MDHEN, CDR2 SYDVKM. The V end was cut by 4 bases, the J end by 4 bases, with 13 bases between. The CDR3 consists of 14 residues. In DNA, the CDR3 is TGTGCCAGCAGTTGGGCAGGGATTGTCACTGAAGCTTTCTTT. It is translated as CASSWAGIVTEAFF.

This clonotype was picked up a small number of times. The chain uses TRBV12-3 or TRBV12-4 and TRBJ1-6; unclear D gene. This CDR3 has 15 amino acids. V lost 3 bases, J lost 12 bases, and 18 bases lay in between. The CDR3 DNA sequence: TGTGCCAGCAGTTTGAGCAAAGTGTATCTAGGACCCCTCCACTTT. Translating it yields CASSLSKVYLGPLHF.

V and J are TRBV10-3 and TRBJ1-4; perhaps TRBD1 as D (5 bases). V lost 7 bases, J lost 11 bases, and 20 bases lay in between. From germline, CDR1 is ENHRY and CDR2 SYGVKD. The CDR3 contains 14 residues. CDR3 amino acids: CAIKSGQQADKLFF. Written as DNA, the CDR3 is TGTGCCATCAAATCGGGTCAACAGGCGGACAAACTGTTTTTT.

Only one count was recorded for this clonotype. The gene calls are TRBV5-1 and TRBJ2-3; 7 nucleotides line up with TRBD1. J gave up 4 bases and V 0 bases, and 8 bases lay outside the gene matches. The CDR3 has 16 amino acids. CDR1 is SGHRS, CDR2 YFSETQ, per germline. The CDR3 DNA follows: TGCGCCAGCAGCTTGGTCGACAGGGCCCGCCCAGATACGCAGTATTTT. It is translated as CASSLVDRARPDTQYF.

This clonotype was found a few times. This sequence joins TRBV20-1 and TRBJ2-7; D is undetermined. This CDR3 is built from 14 residues. Trimming took off 5 bases at V and 5 bases at J, with 19 bases between the two ends. The germline gives CDR1 DFQATT, CDR2 SNEGSKA (reference sequence). DNA for the CDR3: TGCAGTGCTGTACTTTTAGGGCGATCCGACGAGCAGTACTTC. Its translation: CSAVLLGRSDEQYF.

This rearrangement joins TRBV7-9 to TRBJ1-1; TRBD1 might be the D (5 bases). Germline-derived CDR1 and CDR2 are SEHNR and FQNEAQ (reference sequence). Trimming stripped 1 base from V and 8 bases from J, with 14 bases between. The CDR3 consists of 14 residues. In DNA, the CDR3 is TGTGCCAGCAGCTTAGAGAATACAGGAACCGAAGCTTTCTTT. It encodes CASSLENTGTEAFF.

The V call is TRBV5-6, the J call TRBJ2-4; TRBD2 matches at 11 bases. This CDR3 has 17 amino acids. The trim removed 0 bases at V and 6 bases at J, leaving 8 bases unmatched. CDR1 is SGHDT, CDR2 YYEEEE, per germline. CDR3 DNA: TGTGCCAGCAGCTTGGTCCTTAGCGGGAGGGTGAGAAACATTCAGTACTTC. It yields the protein CASSLVLSGRVRNIQYF.

The V and J genes are TRBV5-4 and TRBJ2-2; 10 nucleotides agree with TRBD2. Germline V gives CDR1 SGHNT, CDR2 YYREEE (reference sequence). V dropped 4 bases and J dropped 3; count of bases not matched to a gene: 6. The CDR3 is 16 amino acids. The CDR3 protein is CASSPSSGSYTGELFF. The CDR3 DNA reads as TGTGCCAGCAGCCCCTCTAGCGGGAGTTACACCGGGGAGCTGTTTTTT.

Here the CDR3 reads CAISDPKGGETQYF. The CDR3 DNA reads TGTGCCATCAGTGACCCTAAGGGGGGAGAGACCCAGTACTTC. The chain couples TRBV10-3 to TRBJ2-5; D might be TRBD1 or TRBD2, each matching 6 bases. The CDR3 runs to 14 residues. Germline loops: CDR1 ENHRY, CDR2 SYGVKD. Trimming removed 3 bases from V and 4 bases from J, with 12 bases in between.

The CDR3 spells CASSGDSLILNTIYF. The DNA of the CDR3 is TGTGCCAGCAGCGGGGACAGTCTAATTCTAAACACCATATATTTT. The chain employs TRBV7-9 and TRBJ1-3, with 7 bases matching TRBD1. This CDR3 is 15 amino acids long. Germline loops: CDR1 SEHNR, CDR2 FQNEAQ (reference sequence). V shed 5 bases and J 6 bases; nucleotides not matched to a gene: 10. Together with reference TRBV7-9 and TRBJ1-3, the CDR3 gives the full variable domain: DTGVSQNPRHKITKRGQNVTFRCDPISEHNRLYWYRQTLGQGPEFLTYFQNEAQLEKSRLLSDRFSAERPKGSFSTLEIQRTEQGDSAMYLCASSGDSLILNTIYFGEGSWLTVV.

This clonotype showed up just a few times. V usage is TRBV20-1 and J usage is TRBJ2-5, with D possibly TRBD2 on 6 matching bases. Germline loops: CDR1 DFQATT, CDR2 SNEGSKA (reference sequence). This CDR3 is built from 16 residues. V was shortened by 4 bases and J by 5 bases, with 23 bases between the two germline ends. The CDR3 loop reads CSAIAGIAVGEETQYF. DNA of the CDR3: TGCAGTGCTATAGCTGGGATAGCGGTAGGAGAGGAGACCCAGTACTTC.

The chain is built from TRBV7-2 and TRBJ2-1; no definite D call. Germline lookup yields CDR1 SGHTA and CDR2 FQGNSA. This CDR3 has 17 residues. V was clipped by 5 bases and J by 4 bases, with 21 bases between them. The CDR3 DNA reads as TGTGCCAGCAGCCTAAATTCGGGTCCCGGGTTTTACAATGAGCAGTTCTTC. This encodes CASSLNSGPGFYNEQFF.

In this sample, this clonotype turned up a few times. This chain connects TRBV7-2 to TRBJ2-3, with TRBD2 matching 9 bases. The CDR3 contains 17 residues. V lost 5 bases and J lost 9; bases outside the gene matches: 18. Germline lookup yields CDR1 SGHTA and CDR2 FQGNSA. This CDR3 reads CASSPQGELREGGTQYF. In DNA, the CDR3 is TGTGCCAGCAGCCCCCAAGGGGAGTTGCGGGAGGGGGGGACGCAGTATTTT.

V usage is TRBV19 and J usage is TRBJ2-5, with 8 bases identical to TRBD1. The germline gives CDR1 LNHDA, CDR2 SQIVND (reference sequence). The CDR3 totals 14 residues. V dropped 6 bases and J dropped 3; count of bases not matched to a gene: 6. In DNA form, the CDR3 reads TGTGCCAGTAGGGGCAGGGGGCGAGAAGAGACCCAGTACTTC. This translates into CASRGRGREETQYF.

This clonotype showed up many times. CDR3 protein: CASSLEVDTEAFF. CDR3 DNA sequence: TGTGCCAGCAGCTTAGAGGTCGACACTGAAGCTTTCTTT. V is TRBV7-2 and J is TRBJ1-1; no definite D call. Trimming took off 1 base at V and 3 bases at J, with 6 bases between the two ends. Germline CDR1 is SGHTA and CDR2 is FQGNSA. The CDR3 is made up of 13 amino acids.

In regard to this clonotype: Relative to the germline gene, one junction end is altered; a read error may explain this. The chain couples TRBV4-1 to TRBJ2-5; 10 positions match TRBD2. This CDR3 spans 15 amino acids. The V gene's germline CDR1 is MGHRA and CDR2 YSYEKL. The CDR3 DNA is TGTGCCAGCAGCCAAGTACTAGCGGGACAAGAGACCCAGTACTTC. Translated, it gives CASSQVLAGQETQYF.

The table lists this clonotype with a few counts. The chain is built from TRBV5-6 and TRBJ1-2, with 7 nucleotides matching TRBD1. Germline assignment: CDR1 SGHDT and CDR2 YYEEEE. V lost 6 bases to trimming and J lost 7 bases; unmatched junction nucleotides: 9. The CDR3 runs to 13 residues. CDR3 DNA: TGTGCCAGCACTATGACAGGGTGGTTTGGCTACACCTTC. Encoded protein: CASTMTGWFGYTF.

In its sample, this clonotype was seen once. This sequence joins TRBV4-1 and TRBJ2-7; the D gene could be TRBD1 or TRBD2 (5 bases each). Trimming shortened V by 0 bases and J by 4 bases, and 13 bases separated the two germline ends. Germline assignment: CDR1 MGHRA and CDR2 YSYEKL. The length of the CDR3 is 15 residues. In DNA form, the CDR3 reads TGCGCCAGCAGCCAAGATATTCGGGGACCGTACGAGCAGTACTTC. Translating it yields CASSQDIRGPYEQYF.